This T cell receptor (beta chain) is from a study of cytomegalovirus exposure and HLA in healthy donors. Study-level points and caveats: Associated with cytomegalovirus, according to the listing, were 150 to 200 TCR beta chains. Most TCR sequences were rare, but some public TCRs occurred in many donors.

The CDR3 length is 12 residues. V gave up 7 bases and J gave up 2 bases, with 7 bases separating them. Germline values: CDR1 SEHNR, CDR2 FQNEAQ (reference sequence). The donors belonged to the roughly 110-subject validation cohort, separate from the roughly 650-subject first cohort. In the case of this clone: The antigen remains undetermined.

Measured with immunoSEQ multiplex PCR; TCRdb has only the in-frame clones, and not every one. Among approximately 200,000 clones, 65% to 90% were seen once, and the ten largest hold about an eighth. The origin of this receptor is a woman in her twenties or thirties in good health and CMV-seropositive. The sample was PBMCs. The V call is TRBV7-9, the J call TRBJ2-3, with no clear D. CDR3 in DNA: TGTGCCAGCACCCCTAACACAGATACGCAGTATTTT. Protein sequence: CASTPNTDTQYF. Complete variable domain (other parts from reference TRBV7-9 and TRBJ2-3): DTGVSQNPRHKITKRGQNVTFRCDPISEHNRLYWYRQTLGQGPEFLTYFQNEAQLEKSRLLSDRFSAERPKGSFSTLEIQRTEQGDSAMYLCASTPNTDTQYFGPGTRLTVL.